These T cell receptor beta chains were read from a single sample in a study of shared clonotypes between healthy human individuals. Method: immunoSEQ multiplex PCR; TCRdb's copy keeps in-frame clones and lacks some. Among about 1.1 million clones listed, approximately 77% were seen once. Sequenced sample: memory CD4+ T cells from PBMCs. These receptors were collected from a man aged 18 to 35 in good health. Some clones in this sample may be carry-over from other donors' samples. CDR3s include the opening cysteine and the closing phenylalanine or tryptophan. A D gene is named only where the DNA matches it firmly. Expanded clones are given a class, and other clones once, few, many or no size at all.

V	D	size	J	DNA	CDR3
TRBV9	NA	many	TRBJ2-7	TGTGCCAGCAGCCCTCGCGCGGGCTCCTACGAGCAGTACTTC	CASSPRAGSYEQYF
TRBV29-1	TRBD1	NA	TRBJ1-3	TGCAGCGCTGGGGGACAGAGCTCTGGAAACACCATATATTTT	CSAGGQSSGNTIYF
TRBV28	NA	NA	TRBJ2-1	TGTGCCAGCAGTCCTAAGGGGGGGAGCTCCTACAATGAGCAGTTCTTC	CASSPKGGSSYNEQFF
TRBV10-3	NA	NA	TRBJ1-3	TGTGCCATCAGTAAACAGGGACCGCCTGGAAACACCATATATTTT	CAISKQGPPGNTIYF
TRBV5-4	TRBD1	NA	TRBJ2-2	TGTGCCAGCAGCGCGGGACAGGGGGTCGGGAACACCGGGGAGCTGTTTTTT	CASSAGQGVGNTGELFF
TRBV19	NA	NA	TRBJ1-1	TGTGCCAGTATCCCACCGGCGAACACTGAAGCTTTCTTT	CASIPPANTEAFF
TRBV13	TRBD1	once	TRBJ1-2	TGTGCCAGCAGCCTGACAGGGACAGGTGGCTACACCTTC	CASSLTGTGGYTF
TRBV10-3	NA	NA	TRBJ2-7	TGTGCCAGCGCTATTAAGGCAACCTACGAGCAGTACTTC	CASAIKATYEQYF
TRBV5-1	NA	NA	TRBJ1-2	TGCGCCAGCAGCTTGGGCAGCCTCATGATATATGGCTACACCTTC	CASSLGSLMIYGYTF
TRBV7-9	NA	many	TRBJ1-4	TGTGCCAGCAGCGCACAGGTTAATGAAAAACTGTTTTTT	CASSAQVNEKLFF
TRBV10-1	NA	NA	TRBJ2-1	TGCGCCAGCTCCTGGCGGGTTTACAATGAGCAGTTCTTC	CASSWRVYNEQFF
TRBV6-1	NA	NA	TRBJ1-5	TGTGCCAGCAGTATGACAGTTCTCAATCAGCCCCAGCATTTT	CASSMTVLNQPQHF
TRBV6-4	TRBD2	once	TRBJ2-1	TGTGCCAGCAGTAGGGTTGGACTAGCGGAGACCAATGAGCAGTTCTTC	CASSRVGLAETNEQFF
TRBV5-4	NA	NA	TRBJ1-6	TGTGCCAGCAGCCGGGACCGACTTAATTCACCCCTCCACTTT	CASSRDRLNSPLHF
TRBV5-1	NA	NA	TRBJ2-1	TGCGCCAGCGCCTTACAGCCGATAGGCGCAAACAATGAGCAGTTCTTC	CASALQPIGANNEQFF
TRBV7-2	NA	few	TRBJ2-1	TGTGCCAGCAGATTAGTGGACTCCCGGGGTGAGCAGTTCTTC	CASRLVDSRGEQFF
TRBV11-2	NA	NA	TRBJ2-2	TGTGCCAGCAGCTTAAAAGGGGGTACGAACACCGGGGAGCTGTTTTTT	CASSLKGGTNTGELFF
TRBV7-9	NA	NA	TRBJ1-3	TGTGCCAGCAGCTTAGTGCCGGAATCTGGAAACACCATATATTTT	CASSLVPESGNTIYF
TRBV28	TRBD1	NA	TRBJ2-7	TGTGCCAGCAGTTTGTACAACCTGAAACGGGACAGCTCCTACGAGCAGTACTTC	CASSLYNLKRDSSYEQYF
TRBV7-8	NA	NA	TRBJ2-2	TGTGCCAGCAGCAACCGGGACTCCTACACCGGGGAGCTGTTTTTT	CASSNRDSYTGELFF
TRBV19	NA	NA	TRBJ1-2	TGTGCCAGTAGATTGCGGGATGACTATGGCTACACCTTC	CASRLRDDYGYTF
TRBV6-5	NA	NA	TRBJ1-2	TGTGCCAGCGGAGAGATCGTGGGGACCAATGGCTACACCTTC	CASGEIVGTNGYTF
TRBV5-1	TRBD2	NA	TRBJ2-7	TGCGCCAGCAGCTTGGCGGGGGGATCCAGCCTATCCTACGAGCAGTACTTC	CASSLAGGSSLSYEQYF
TRBV10-3	NA	NA	TRBJ2-3	TGTGCCCTTAATACTGGGGACACTAGCACAGATACGCAGTATTTT	CALNTGDTSTDTQYF
TRBV4-3	NA	NA	TRBJ1-5	TGCGCCAGCAGCCAAGACGCTAGCGGCGGAGGGAATCAGCCCCAGCATTTT	CASSQDASGGGNQPQHF
TRBV7-2	NA	NA	TRBJ2-1	TGTGCCAGCAGCACCGGACTCTATGAGCCGTCCTACAATGAGCAGTTCTTC	CASSTGLYEPSYNEQFF
TRBV11-1	NA	NA	TRBJ1-1	TGTGCCAGCAGCTTAGGGTATGAAGCTTTCTTT	CASSLGYEAFF
TRBV7-9	NA	NA	TRBJ1-1	TGTGCCAGCAGCGCCCTACAGGAAAGGAACACTGAAGCTTTCTTT	CASSALQERNTEAFF
TRBV11-2	TRBD2	NA	TRBJ2-3	TGTGCCAGCAGCTTGGGGAGGGGCACAGATACGCAGTATTTT	CASSLGRGTDTQYF
TRBV4-3	TRBD2	NA	TRBJ2-1	TGCGCCAGCAGCCAAGTAGGCCTAGCGGGAGGTCGAAATGAGCAGTTCTTC	CASSQVGLAGGRNEQFF
TRBV5-4	NA	NA	TRBJ1-5	TGTGCCAGCAGCTTGGGGGGCACCGGACGGTCTCAGCCCCAGCATTTT	CASSLGGTGRSQPQHF
TRBV5-4	TRBD2	NA	TRBJ2-1	TGTGCCAGCAGCTTGGCGCTAGCGGGAGGTCGTAATGAGCAGTTCTTC	CASSLALAGGRNEQFF
TRBV7-3	NA	once	TRBJ2-6	TGTGCCAGCAGCTTGTCTTCTGGGGCCAACGTCCTGACTTTC	CASSLSSGANVLTF
TRBV6-6	TRBD1	many	TRBJ1-2	TGTGCCAGCAGTCTTGGACAGGGGGCCTATGGCTACACCTTC	CASSLGQGAYGYTF
TRBV18	TRBD1	NA	TRBJ1-1	TGTGCCAGCTCACCCGACAGGGCGGCTGAAGCTTTCTTT	CASSPDRAAEAFF
TRBV19	NA	NA	TRBJ2-5	TGTGCCAGTAGTTGGGCGGGGACGGGCGAGACCCAGTACTTC	CASSWAGTGETQYF
TRBV10-3	NA	NA	TRBJ2-3	TGTGCCATCAGTGAGCTAGCGTCCACAGATACGCAGTATTTT	CAISELASTDTQYF
TRBV6-5	NA	NA	TRBJ1-5	TGTGCCAGCAGCATGAACCGGGAGGCTCGCCAGCCCCAGCATTTT	CASSMNREARQPQHF
TRBV30	NA	NA	TRBJ1-1	TGTGCCTGGAGGCGAGGGGATCGGAACACTGAAGCTTTCTTT	CAWRRGDRNTEAFF
TRBV28	NA	NA	TRBJ1-3	TGTGCCAGCGAGGGTACAGGCCCCAGAAACACCATATATTTT	CASEGTGPRNTIYF
TRBV6-6	TRBD2	NA	TRBJ2-5	TGTGCCAGCAGTTACACCCACTATAGCGGGAGTGAGACCCAGTACTTC	CASSYTHYSGSETQYF
TRBV5-1	NA	once	TRBJ1-2	TGCGCCAGCACCTCGGGGGCTAACTATGGCTACACCTTC	CASTSGANYGYTF
TRBV28	TRBD2	once	TRBJ2-4	TGTGCCAGCAGCCCCGAGAGCAGTAGCGGGAGGATCGGCGCGACCACACCGTACAAAAACATTCAGTACTTC	CASSPESSSGRIGATTPYKNIQYF